These 25 T cell receptor beta chains share one sample of origin, sequenced in a study of T-cell memory formation after mild COVID-19. TCRdb re-called the 5' RACE reads with MiXCR, one entry per CDR3 protein. The sample lists 140,000 or so distinct CDR3 sequences; 6% to 7% were seen once. Sample: PBMCs or a T cell subset sorted from them (not recorded which). Source of these receptors: an adult woman who had mild COVID-19 (a few samples of this study predate the infection). Cell type and time point are not known.

The gene calls are TRBV4-1 and TRBJ1-2, with TRBD1 identical over 8 bases. Germline assignment: CDR1 MGHRA and CDR2 YSYEKL. V shed 2 bases, J shed 4 bases, and the junction held 9 bases outside the gene matches. This CDR3 contains 16 residues. The CDR3 protein is CASSQPQAGQAYGYTF. The CDR3 nucleotides read TGCGCCAGCAGCCAACCCCAGGCGGGACAGGCCTATGGCTACACCTTC.

This clonotype was observed a few times. This chain uses TRBV12-3 or TRBV12-4 with TRBJ1-4; 8 bases map to TRBD1. This CDR3 has 16 amino acids. V trimming: 6 bases; J trimming: 3 bases; junction bases outside the gene matches: 9. The CDR3 DNA follows: TGTGCCAGCAGCGGCTCAGGGGGCGCGGCTAATGAAAAACTGTTTTTT. As protein: CASSGSGGAANEKLFF.

This clonotype was seen at least ten times. The chain links TRBV12-3 or TRBV12-4 to TRBJ1-2; 9 bases map to TRBD1. The CDR3 contains 14 residues. With V trimmed by 6 bases and J by 4 bases, 6 bases remained unmatched. In DNA form, the CDR3 reads TGTGCCAGCAGGTTTCAACAGGGGGCCTATGGCTACACCTTC. This gives the protein CASRFQQGAYGYTF.

This clonotype has more than one count but fewer than ten. The chain recombines TRBV19 with TRBJ1-1; D is undetermined. CDR3 length: 14 amino acids. Deletions cut 6 bases from V and 3 bases from J, with 14 bases between. Germline CDR1 LNHDA, CDR2 SQIVND (reference sequence). The CDR3 bases are TGTGCCAGTAGGACTGTACAGTGGGACACTGAAGCTTTCTTT. Its protein is CASRTVQWDTEAFF. The whole variable domain, filled in from reference TRBV19 and TRBJ1-1, reads DGGITQSPKYLFRKEGQNVTLSCEQNLNHDAMYWYRQDPGQGLRLIYYSQIVNDFQKGDIAEGYSVSREKKESFPLTVTSAQKNPTAFYLCASRTVQWDTEAFFGQGTRLTVV.

This clonotype was observed a few times. The chain couples TRBV3-1 to TRBJ2-1; 12 bases are a match to TRBD2. The trim removed 1 base at V and 7 bases at J, leaving 14 bases unmatched. The CDR3 extends over 19 amino acids. Germline CDR1 reads LGHDT; CDR2 reads YNNKEL (reference sequence). The CDR3 region is CASSQVRASGGAFVNEQFF. CDR3 DNA sequence: TGTGCCAGCAGCCAAGTGAGGGCTAGCGGGGGGGCGTTTGTGAATGAGCAGTTCTTC.

The table lists this clonotype with many counts. This sequence joins TRBV12-3 or TRBV12-4 and TRBJ1-5; D unclear. This CDR3 spans 13 amino acids. Trimming took 7 bases from V and 2 from J, leaving 9 bases between them. CDR3 loop: CASTVSGNQPQHF. The CDR3, as DNA: TGTGCCAGCACAGTGAGTGGCAATCAGCCCCAGCATTTT.

V is TRBV5-1 and J is TRBJ2-1, with D possibly being TRBD1 (7 bases). Trimming shortened V by 6 bases and J by 2 bases, and 15 bases separated the two germline ends. Per germline, CDR1 SGHRS and CDR2 YFSETQ. The CDR3 covers 15 residues. The CDR3 bases are TGCGCCAGCACCACGGCAGGGGGGACCTACAATGAGCAGTTCTTC. Amino acids: CASTTAGGTYNEQFF.

This clonotype was recorded many times. The chain joins TRBV7-8 to TRBJ2-3; no clear D gene. From germline, CDR1 is SGHVS and CDR2 FQNEAQ. Trimming stripped 4 bases from V and 2 bases from J, with 19 bases between. The CDR3 runs to 17 residues. The CDR3: CASSSLVGYGFTDTQYF. The CDR3 DNA sequence: TGTGCCAGCAGCTCCCTCGTGGGCTATGGGTTCACAGATACGCAGTATTTT.

V and J are TRBV20-1 and TRBJ1-5; D is possibly TRBD1 (6 bases). The V gene lost 5 bases and the J gene lost 0 bases, with 11 bases spanning the gap. The CDR3 runs 14 residues. Germline CDR1 is DFQATT and CDR2 is SNEGSKA (reference sequence). The CDR3 sequence: CSAPGQYSNQPQHF. The DNA for the CDR3 is TGCAGTGCTCCCGGACAGTATAGCAATCAGCCCCAGCATTTT.

This CDR3 reads CASSLSGGRPRTQYF. CDR3 coding DNA: TGTGCCAGCAGCCTTAGCGGGGGCCGCCCAAGGACGCAGTATTTT. The chain has TRBV5-4 and TRBJ2-3, with TRBD2 matching over 9 bases. V shed 4 bases, J shed 9 bases, and the junction held 12 bases outside the gene matches. The CDR3 is 15 amino acids. Germline V lookup: CDR1 SGHNT, CDR2 YYREEE (reference sequence). Looking up the rest from reference TRBV5-4 and TRBJ2-3 gives the full variable domain: ETGVTQSPTHLIKTRGQQVTLRCSSQSGHNTVSWYQQALGQGPQFIFQYYREEENGRGNFPPRFSGLQFPNYSSELNVNALELDDSALYLCASSLSGGRPRTQYFGPGTRLTVL.

This clonotype has just a few counts. V and J are TRBV20-1 and TRBJ2-1, with 8 bases matching TRBD2. CDR1 and CDR2 (germline): DFQATT, SNEGSKA (reference sequence). This CDR3 comprises 15 residues. V shed 0 bases and J 7 bases; nucleotides not matched to a gene: 8. The CDR3 protein is CSARDPTGGPNEQFF. The CDR3 DNA reads TGCAGTGCTAGAGATCCAACGGGAGGGCCAAATGAGCAGTTCTTC.

Note on this clonotype: A much larger clone lies one base from this, so it may be a read error. The chain recombines TRBV7-2 with TRBJ2-1; D gene uncertain. Germline V gene data show CDR1 as SGHTA and CDR2 as FQGNSA. This CDR3 has 14 residues. V was clipped by 3 bases and J by 4 bases, with 10 bases between them. CDR3 loop: CASSFTWQYNEQFF. CDR3 DNA sequence: TGTGCCAGCAGCTTTACGTGGCAGTACAATGAGCAGTTCTTC.

This clonotype has ten or more counts. For the CDR3, the DNA is TGTGCCAGCAGTTTATCCCCTAGACCCGGGGAGCTGTTTTTT. Protein product: CASSLSPRPGELFF. The chain uses TRBV12-3 or TRBV12-4 and TRBJ2-2, with unresolved D. V shed 2 bases and J shed 6 bases, with 10 bases lying between them. This CDR3 region has 14 residues.

This clonotype was seen a handful of times. The chain combines TRBV12-3 or TRBV12-4 with TRBJ2-7, with D hard to call. The CDR3 runs to 12 residues. V lost 1 base and J 6 bases, leaving 7 bases between the germline ends. CDR3 loop: CASSLDPVEQYF. In DNA, the CDR3 is TGTGCCAGCAGTTTAGACCCCGTCGAGCAGTACTTC.

This clonotype was observed a few times. This chain joins TRBV29-1 and TRBJ2-5, with a possible D match to TRBD2 (5 bases). The CDR3 contains 14 residues. Germline V gene sequence: CDR1 SQVTM, CDR2 ANQGSEA. Trimming stripped 4 bases from V and 1 base from J, with 13 bases between. As DNA, the CDR3 is TGCAGCGTTGTGAGGGAAGTGACCCAAGAGACCCAGTACTTC. Translation: CSVVREVTQETQYF.

At least ten counts were recorded for this clonotype. The rearrangement uses TRBV5-1 and TRBJ2-5; D remains ambiguous. V shed 0 bases and J shed 4 bases, with 10 bases lying between them. The germline gives CDR1 SGHRS, CDR2 YFSETQ. This CDR3 region has 14 residues. CDR3: CASSLESNTETQYF. DNA of the CDR3: TGCGCCAGCAGCTTGGAGTCCAATACAGAGACCCAGTACTTC.

In its sample, this clonotype was seen many times. The chain combines TRBV18 with TRBJ1-3; 7 bases are a match to TRBD1. Germline assignment: CDR1 KGHSH and CDR2 LQKENI. Trimming cost V 1 base and J 7 bases; bases outside gene matches: 13. CDR3 length: 17 residues. The DNA for the CDR3 is TGTGCCAGCTCACCACGGGGACGTGACAGGGTTGGCAACACCATATATTTT. Translating it yields CASSPRGRDRVGNTIYF.

This rearrangement joins TRBV14 to TRBJ1-1; D possibly corresponds to TRBD1 (5 bases). The CDR3 has 13 residues. In germline, CDR1 is SGHDN, CDR2 FVKESK. With 4 bases removed from V and 2 bases from J, the gap between germline ends came to 8 bases. CDR3 nucleotides: TGTGCCAGCAGCCGGGACCCAAACACTGAAGCTTTCTTT. As protein: CASSRDPNTEAFF.

This clonotype was detected a few times. This chain joins TRBV5-6 and TRBJ2-5, with TRBD2 matching over 9 bases. The CDR3 loop spans 15 amino acids. V lost 4 bases, J lost 5 bases, and 9 bases stayed unmatched. Germline loops: CDR1 SGHDT, CDR2 YYEEEE. CDR3 DNA sequence: TGTGCCAGCAGCCCTTTAGCGGGGGTAGGCGAGACCCAGTACTTC. Amino acids: CASSPLAGVGETQYF.

This clonotype has more than one count but fewer than ten. J is TRBJ1-1 and V is TRBV30; 9 positions agree with TRBD1. Germline V CDR1 and CDR2: GTSNPN, SVGIG (reference sequence). The V and J ends lost 3 bases and 1 base, in that order; junction bases with no gene match: 3. The CDR3 totals 14 residues. CDR3 in amino acids: CAWRRQGGNTEAFF. CDR3 coding DNA: TGTGCCTGGAGGAGACAGGGGGGGAACACTGAAGCTTTCTTT.

There are many counts of this clonotype. The chain combines TRBV5-1 with TRBJ2-3; 10 bases line up with TRBD1. Looked up from germline, CDR1 is SGHRS and CDR2 is YFSETQ. CDR3 length equals 16 residues. V lost 4 bases, J lost 4 bases, and 9 bases stayed unmatched. CDR3 amino acids: CASSVSLGTGADTQYF. The CDR3 region has the DNA TGCGCCAGCAGCGTGAGTCTCGGGACAGGGGCAGATACGCAGTATTTT.

There are many counts of this clonotype. V usage is TRBV3-1 and J usage is TRBJ1-2; 9 nucleotides agree with TRBD1. The germline V gene encodes CDR1 LGHDT and CDR2 YNNKEL (reference sequence). The V segment lost 1 base and the J segment 10 bases; nucleotides outside the gene matches: 13. This CDR3 is built from 16 residues. The CDR3 loop reads CASSQAYPRTGVDYTF. DNA of the CDR3: TGTGCCAGCAGCCAAGCCTACCCGAGGACAGGGGTAGACTACACCTTC.

This clonotype was counted at least ten times. This chain joins TRBV19 and TRBJ2-1; D might be TRBD2 (5 bases). CDR1 is LNHDA and CDR2 is SQIVND in the germline V gene (reference sequence). The CDR3 is 14 residues long. The ends were cut back, 8 bases at V and 0 bases at J, with 11 bases in the middle. Written as DNA, the CDR3 is TGTGCCAGTGCCGACTACAGCTCCTACAATGAGCAGTTCTTC. This encodes CASADYSSYNEQFF.

This clonotype was seen ten or more times. This chain links TRBV7-2 with TRBJ2-7; 8 positions agree with TRBD2. The germline gives CDR1 SGHTA, CDR2 FQGNSA. Trimming cost V 4 bases and J 4 bases; bases outside gene matches: 3. CDR3 size: 13 residues. The CDR3 coding sequence is TGTGCCAGCAGCTCTATAGCGGGATACGAGCAGTACTTC. It codes for CASSSIAGYEQYF.

This clonotype was counted at least ten times. The genes are TRBV28 and TRBJ2-7, with unresolved D. The CDR3 spans 14 residues. The V end was cut by 2 bases, the J end by 2 bases, with 10 bases between. CDR1 and CDR2 (germline): MDHEN, SYDVKM. CDR3 DNA sequence: TGTGCCAGCAGTTTACTAGTACCCACCTACGAGCAGTACTTC. This translates into CASSLLVPTYEQYF.